This T cell receptor (beta chain) emerged from a study of CD8 T cells in ankylosing spondylitis. The study's findings and limits: Significant enrichment of disease-linked clones was reported in matched ankylosing spondylitis synovial fluid. Seemingly distinctive of ankylosing spondylitis blood was a TCR beta motif formed by eight highly homologous variants.

Trimming pared 6 bases from V and 4 bases from J, leaving 21 bases between. Germline CDR1 is WSHSY and CDR2 is SAAADI. The CDR3 spans 16 residues. This clonotype was counted only a few times. The antigen is not known. TCRdb itself ran the 5' RACE reads through MiXCR, one entry per CDR3 protein. Altogether 400,000 to 450,000 distinct CDR3 sequences are present, 15% to 20% being singletons, with the ten largest covering about 0.94%. V and J are TRBV10-2 and TRBJ2-5, with D tentatively TRBD1 or TRBD2 (7 bases each). This clonotype was sampled from a male donor with ankylosing spondylitis. Material for sequencing was blood, either unsorted or a sorted T cell fraction (not recorded which). This CDR3 reads CASRDGQAGVGETQYF. Here the CDR3 DNA reads TGCGCCAGCAGAGATGGACAGGCGGGAGTGGGAGAGACCCAGTACTTC.